Following are 14 T cell receptor beta chains from one sample sequenced in a study of CD4 T cells in relation to SARS-CoV-2 and coronaviruses. CD4+ T cells from unexposed donors were obtained before the COVID-19 pandemic (2011-2018). Some clones are missing from TCRdb's copy, which holds only in-frame ones; the method was immunoSEQ multiplex PCR. The table has 65,000 or so clones, approximately 87% seen once. Sequencing was performed on memory CD4+ T cells from PBMCs. The source of these receptors is a human donor in good health.

This chain uses TRBV7-9 with TRBJ2-2; a weak D match, TRBD2 (6 bases). Trimming removed 7 bases at V and 4 bases at J, with 13 bases between. The CDR3 has 14 amino acids. Germline V lookup: CDR1 SEHNR, CDR2 FQNEAQ (reference sequence). CDR3 amino acids: CASTVMGLTGELFF. The CDR3 region has the DNA TGTGCCAGCACCGTAATGGGACTCACCGGGGAGCTGTTTTTT.

In this sample, this clone turned up once. This chain uses TRBV6-5 with TRBJ1-2; D unresolved. V lost 0 bases and J 4 bases, leaving 9 bases between the germline ends. Germline values: CDR1 MNHEY, CDR2 SVGAGI. This CDR3 is 14 amino acids long. The CDR3 sequence is CASSYSSIAYGYTF. CDR3 sequence (DNA): TGTGCCAGCAGTTACTCCAGTATTGCCTATGGCTACACCTTC.

This sequence joins TRBV5-1 and TRBJ2-1; tentatively, D is TRBD2 (6 bases). From germline, CDR1 is SGHRS and CDR2 YFSETQ. The CDR3 sequence is 15 residues long. The V and J ends lost 0 bases and 5 bases respectively, with 12 bases between them. The DNA of the CDR3 is TGCGCCAGCAGCTTGGGCATCGGGGGAAACAATGAGCAGTTCTTC. Protein product: CASSLGIGGNNEQFF.

The chain links TRBV19 to TRBJ1-5, with 7 bases identical to TRBD1. V lost 8 bases and J lost 5; bases outside the gene matches: 9. The CDR3 runs to 14 residues. CDR1 is LNHDA and CDR2 is SQIVND in the germline V gene (reference sequence). This chain's CDR3 is CASRHRQGDQPQHF. CDR3 in DNA: TGTGCCAGTCGCCACCGACAGGGCGATCAGCCCCAGCATTTT.

The J gene is TRBJ2-1, the V gene TRBV28; 11 positions agree with TRBD1. The CDR3 sequence is 16 residues long. The junction had 10 bases not matched to a gene; V was cut back by 6 bases and J by 6 bases. Germline loops: CDR1 MDHEN, CDR2 SYDVKM. CDR3: CASRYAGTGGSNEQFF. In DNA form, the CDR3 reads TGTGCCAGCAGGTATGCCGGGACAGGGGGGAGCAATGAGCAGTTCTTC.

The chain employs TRBV9 and TRBJ1-3; possible D gene TRBD1, 6 bases. The CDR3 spans 15 residues. From germline, CDR1 is SGDLS and CDR2 YYNGEE. With 0 bases removed from V and 2 bases from J, the gap between germline ends came to 9 bases. CDR3 nucleotide sequence: TGTGCCAGCAGCGTAGCGGGGGCCACTGGAAACACCATATATTTT. This encodes CASSVAGATGNTIYF.

The chain joins TRBV7-9 to TRBJ2-3; 9 bases are a match to TRBD1. From germline, CDR1 is SEHNR and CDR2 FQNEAQ (reference sequence). V shed 5 bases and J 7 bases; nucleotides not matched to a gene: 10. This CDR3 contains 15 residues. CDR3 region: CASSNTGGRMNTQYF. CDR3 sequence (DNA): TGTGCCAGCAGCAATACAGGGGGCAGGATGAATACGCAGTATTTT.

This clone was counted between two and nine times. This sequence joins TRBV19 and TRBJ2-3, with unresolved D. The CDR3 runs 12 residues. Between the trimmed V and J ends, which lost 4 bases and 4 bases, there was a span of 6 bases. Germline assignment: CDR1 LNHDA and CDR2 SQIVND (reference sequence). The CDR3 spells CASSRAADTQYF. The CDR3 region has the DNA TGTGCCAGTAGTAGGGCGGCAGATACGCAGTATTTT.

The chain joins TRBV11-2 to TRBJ1-6; 8 bases map to TRBD1. The germline V gene has CDR1 SGHAT and CDR2 FQNNGV. The CDR3 spans 14 residues. V lost 3 bases and J lost 11; bases outside the gene matches: 6. CDR3 sequence reads: CASSLTGVEPPLHF. The CDR3 DNA reads as TGTGCCAGCAGCTTGACAGGGGTTGAGCCACCCCTCCACTTT.

This sequence joins TRBV5-1 and TRBJ1-5; a possible D gene is TRBD1 (5 bases). Germline values: CDR1 SGHRS, CDR2 YFSETQ. Deletions cut 0 bases from V and 1 base from J, with 14 bases between. The CDR3 contains 17 residues. The CDR3 reads CASSLGLGGPSNQPQHF. The CDR3 DNA reads TGCGCCAGCAGCTTGGGGCTGGGGGGACCCAGCAATCAGCCCCAGCATTTT. Looking up the rest from reference TRBV5-1 and TRBJ1-5 gives the full variable domain: KAGVTQTPRYLIKTRGQQVTLSCSPISGHRSVSWYQQTPGQGLQFLFEYFSETQRNKGNFPGRFSGRQFSNSRSEMNVSTLELGDSALYLCASSLGLGGPSNQPQHFGDGTRLSIL.

The chain links TRBV27 to TRBJ1-1; D gene unclear. The length of the CDR3 is 14 residues. In germline, CDR1 is MNHEY, CDR2 SMNVEV (reference sequence). Trimming took off 3 bases at V and 9 bases at J, with 17 bases between the two ends. CDR3 DNA sequence: TGTGCCAGCAGTTTCGGCAGATTAACTACTAAAGCTTTCTTT. It specifies CASSFGRLTTKAFF.

The V and J genes are TRBV30 and TRBJ2-3, with no clear D. With 2 bases removed from V and 3 bases from J, the gap between germline ends came to 15 bases. CDR3 length: 15 amino acids. CDR1 and CDR2 from the germline V gene are GTSNPN and SVGIG (reference sequence). The CDR3 DNA reads as TGTGCCTGGAGTCCCTCCCCAGGTCTTACAGATACGCAGTATTTT. Protein: CAWSPSPGLTDTQYF.

This clone was observed a few times. The chain uses TRBV7-2 and TRBJ2-7, with 7 bases fitting TRBD2. V trimming: 3 bases; J trimming: 6 bases; junction bases outside the gene matches: 8. Germline V gene data show CDR1 as SGHTA and CDR2 as FQGNSA. CDR3 length: 14 residues. The CDR3 DNA reads as TGTGCCAGCAGCTTCGAGCGGACTAGATCCGAGCAGTACTTC. Translating gives CASSFERTRSEQYF.

V usage is TRBV24-1 and J usage is TRBJ2-3; TRBD2 matches 9 bases. Trimming at V came to 5 bases and at J to 3 bases, leaving 14 bases not matched to a gene. Germline CDR1 reads KGHDR; CDR2 reads SFDVKD. The CDR3 has 18 amino acids. In DNA form, the CDR3 reads TGTGCCACCAGTGCCCCGCGGGGGGGAAGGTGGGGAACAGATACGCAGTATTTT. The encoded protein is CATSAPRGGRWGTDTQYF.